This entry features one TCR beta chain sequence. Ten or more counts support this clonotype. Its antigen specificity is not known. Per-base quality was not reported, and no clone a single base away is much larger than it. Two rounds of multiplex PCR on genomic DNA were used to amplify the TCR beta CDR3 region. The first PCR round used primers specific to each TRBV and TRBJ gene, and the primer sequences were filed in Chinese patent CN105087789A. The second PCR round used universal primers. The Roche High Pure PCR Template Preparation Kit was used to extract genomic DNA from frozen PBMCs. An Illumina HiSeq 3000 was used to sequence the libraries paired-end with 151 bp reads. Per the source publication's procedure: CutAdapt was used to discard raw reads that did not contain the multiplex PCR primer sequences. PEAR was used to merge high-quality paired reads into contigs. By alignment to reference sequences, MiXCR assigned TRB V, D and J gene segments to each contig. To remove sequencing errors, CDR3 sequences were clustered according to base quality and sequence similarity. Diversity was calculated as Shannon entropy divided by the natural log of the number of productive TCR sequences. To get clonality, Shannon entropy was divided by the natural log of the number of unique clonotypes, and that result was subtracted from one. Using the Youden index from ROC curves, the researchers picked the repertoire-metric cut-offs for progression-free survival, and all analyses were carried out in R 3.5.3. The raw public data were reprocessed by TCRdb itself: fastp quality trimming at Q25, MiXCR clonotype calling, in-frame beta chains only. All rows with the same CDR3 protein become a single entry with the most common DNA and genes. None of the V and J calls come from the authors' own analysis; TCRdb made them. The sample table shows almost 40,000 distinct CDR3 sequences, and roughly a quarter are seen once. The top ten clonotypes cover less than 30% of the sample.

CDR1 MDHEN and CDR2 SYDVKM were looked up in the germline V gene. Inclusive of the bounding cysteine and phenylalanine, the CDR3 is 18 residues long. Just the 54-base CDR3 DNA is kept, in frame starting at base 1. This sample stems from a study of prognosis after radiotherapy for stage I lung cancer (dated by TCRdb to the early 2020s). For the study in its entirety: Around 19 stage I NSCLC patients were enrolled in Nanjing, China, between 2018 and 2019. There were 13 to 15 patients with newly diagnosed primary stage I lung tumors and 4 or 5 patients with oligometastatic NSCLC after surgical resection of the primary tumor. All patients were regarded as medically inoperable, because of comorbidities in over 10 patients and refusal of surgery in several patients. The cohort was made up of about twelve men and more than five women, with a median age of roughly 74 years and an age range of 53 to 84 years. Squamous cell carcinoma histology was identified in 7 or 8 patients, and adenocarcinoma histology was identified in fewer than 15 patients. SBRT was given in 3 to 5 fractions with a biologically effective dose of at least 100 Gy, using image-guided IMRT or VMAT. No patient received concurrent therapy alongside SBRT. Distant metastases were developed by four of the 19 patients after SBRT, at a median of roughly 7 months, whereas no significant progression was observed in the other 15 patients. Peripheral blood TCR beta repertoires were profiled in stage I NSCLC patients before and after stereotactic body radiotherapy, and the study then linked these repertoires to distant failure. The study took one blood sample before SBRT and one after SBRT from each of 20 or so patients and sequenced all 38 samples.

Points the paper makes about the study in general: The study was limited by its small cohort and short follow-up, and the findings require independent validation. Post-SBRT Shannon entropy and its change from baseline were lower in patients who developed distant metastases; baseline Shannon entropy was not associated with metastases. After SBRT, the count of unique TCR clones dropped from a median of roughly 10,000 beforehand to more than 6,000 afterward (Wilcoxon paired P=0.011). No determination of tumor specificity was made for expanded TCR clones. None of the reported P values were adjusted for multiple comparisons. TRBV and TRBJ usage frequencies reportedly varied with metastasis status, involving two V genes at baseline and several V and two J genes after SBRT.

No patient had a history of other malignancies or prior chemotherapy or radiotherapy, and all had node-negative disease on CT and PET/CT. At each of the two time points, 6 to 7 milliliters of peripheral venous blood were collected into EDTA tubes. Ficoll-Paque Plus density-gradient centrifugation was used to isolate PBMCs. Samples were stored at -80°C immediately after collection until analysis. The specimen comprised PBMCs, sampled before or after stereotactic body radiation therapy (not recorded which). This TCR was sampled from a donor of 50 years or more with non-small cell lung cancer. Recombination linked TRBV28 to TRBJ2-7, with TRBD2 identical over 8 junction bases. This receptor carries the CDR3 CATFVGWSSGAGGYEQYF. The base sequence is TGTGCTACCTTCGTCGGGTGGTCTAGCGGCGCGGGGGGATACGAGCAGTACTTC.